This TCR beta chain was sequenced during a study of cytomegalovirus exposure and HLA in healthy donors. Amplification used 60 Vbeta primers and 13 Jbeta primers. Here immunoSEQ multiplex PCR was the method, and the copy in TCRdb shows in-frame clones only, minus some. The sample carries about 160,000 clones, 75% to 90% recorded once. The CDR3 has 15 residues. Germline values: CDR1 SEHNR, CDR2 FQNEAQ (reference sequence). With respect to this clone: Its cognate antigen is unknown. A read error may produce the germline difference seen at one junction end.

Study-wide results and limits: An analysis that was carried out later associated 15,000 to 20,000 TCR beta sequences with HLA alleles at 0.05 false discovery rate. Many donors shared some public TCRs, even though most TCR sequences were rare.

Input material: PBMCs. This TCR came from a young woman in good health and CMV-seronegative. The chain combines TRBV7-9 with TRBJ1-6; TRBD1 agrees at 10 bases. CDR3 region: CSSRGGTGDNSPLHF. CDR3 bases: TGTTCCAGCAGAGGAGGGACAGGGGACAATTCACCCCTCCACTTT.